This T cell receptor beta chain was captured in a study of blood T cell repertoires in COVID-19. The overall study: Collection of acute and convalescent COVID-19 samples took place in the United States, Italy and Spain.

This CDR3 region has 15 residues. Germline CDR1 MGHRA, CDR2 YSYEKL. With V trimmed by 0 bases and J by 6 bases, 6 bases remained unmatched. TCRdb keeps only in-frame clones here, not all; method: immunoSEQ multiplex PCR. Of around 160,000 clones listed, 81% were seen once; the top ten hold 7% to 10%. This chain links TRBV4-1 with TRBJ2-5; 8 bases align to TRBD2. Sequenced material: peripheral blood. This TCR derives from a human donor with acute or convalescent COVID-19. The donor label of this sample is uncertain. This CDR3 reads CASSQDAGGGKTQYF. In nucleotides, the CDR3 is TGCGCCAGCAGCCAAGACGCGGGGGGCGGGAAGACCCAGTACTTC.